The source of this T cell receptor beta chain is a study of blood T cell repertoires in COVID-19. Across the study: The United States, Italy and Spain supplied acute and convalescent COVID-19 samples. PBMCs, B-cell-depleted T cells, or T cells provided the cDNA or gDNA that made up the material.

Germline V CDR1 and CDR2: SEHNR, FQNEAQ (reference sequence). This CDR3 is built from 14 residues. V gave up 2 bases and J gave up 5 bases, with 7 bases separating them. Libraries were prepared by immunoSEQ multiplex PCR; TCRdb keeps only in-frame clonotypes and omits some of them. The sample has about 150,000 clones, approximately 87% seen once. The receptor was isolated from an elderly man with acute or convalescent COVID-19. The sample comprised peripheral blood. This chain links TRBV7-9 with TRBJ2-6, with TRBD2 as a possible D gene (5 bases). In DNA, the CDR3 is TGTGCCAGCAGCTTAACCGGGAGGGCCAACGTCCTGACTTTC. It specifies CASSLTGRANVLTF.